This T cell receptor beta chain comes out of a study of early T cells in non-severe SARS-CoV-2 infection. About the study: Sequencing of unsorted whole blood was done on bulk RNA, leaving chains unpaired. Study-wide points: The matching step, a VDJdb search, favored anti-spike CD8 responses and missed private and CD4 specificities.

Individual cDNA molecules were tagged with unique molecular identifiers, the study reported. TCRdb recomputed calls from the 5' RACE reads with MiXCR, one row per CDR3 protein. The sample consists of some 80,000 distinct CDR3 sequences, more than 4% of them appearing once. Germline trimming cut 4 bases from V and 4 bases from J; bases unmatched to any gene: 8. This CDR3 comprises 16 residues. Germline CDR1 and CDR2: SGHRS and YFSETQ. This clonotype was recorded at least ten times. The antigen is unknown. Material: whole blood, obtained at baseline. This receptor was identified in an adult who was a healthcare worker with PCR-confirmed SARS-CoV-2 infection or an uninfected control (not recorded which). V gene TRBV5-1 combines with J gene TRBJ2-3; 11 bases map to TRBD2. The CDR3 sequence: CASSNPTSGMPDTQYF. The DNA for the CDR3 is TGCGCCAGCAGCAACCCGACTAGCGGGATGCCAGATACGCAGTATTTT.